This entry describes one T cell receptor beta chain. This sample is part of a study of blood T cell repertoires in COVID-19. The overall study: T cells, B-cell-depleted T cells, or PBMCs supplied cDNA or gDNA.

Original methodology: The authors estimated nucleated cell counts from reference gene primer amplification. The protocol was immunoSEQ multiplex PCR, while the TCRdb copy is restricted to in-frame clones and leaves out a portion. V, J and clone size reflect that table, while D and trimming were determined from the DNA. This table has approximately 100,000 clones, 91% appearing once. This CDR3 has 14 residues. Germline lookup yields CDR1 SGHAT and CDR2 FQNNGV. V dropped 5 bases and J dropped 6 bases, with 17 bases sitting between them. The TCR originated in a middle-aged man with acute or convalescent COVID-19. Sequenced: peripheral blood. The chain employs TRBV11-2 and TRBJ2-7, with D tentatively TRBD2 (6 bases). CDR3 sequence reads: CASSPFGGSGEQYF. In DNA form, the CDR3 reads TGTGCCAGCAGCCCCTTCGGGGGATCTGGCGAGCAGTACTTC.